Below, 15 T cell receptor beta chains from the same sample are listed, as sequenced in a study of cytomegalovirus exposure and HLA in healthy donors. The PCR made use of 60 Vbeta and 13 Jbeta primers. Clones were read by immunoSEQ multiplex PCR, and TCRdb kept only the in-frame ones, dropping some. The sample has about 180,000 clones; roughly 82% are singletons. Specimen: PBMCs. The origin of the receptors is a woman aged 50 to 60 in good health and CMV-seronegative.

The J gene is TRBJ2-3, the V gene TRBV25-1; 8 bases align to TRBD1. V lost 3 bases, J lost 6 bases, and 5 bases stayed unmatched. This CDR3 is 14 amino acids long. Germline V CDR1 and CDR2: MGHDK, SYGVNS. Here the CDR3 DNA reads TGTGCCAGCAGTGAGGCAGGGGGCGAGGATACGCAGTATTTT. This codes for CASSEAGGEDTQYF.

The gene calls are TRBV7-2 and TRBJ2-3; 12 positions match TRBD2. The germline CDR1 and CDR2 sequences are SGHTA and FQGNSA. The J segment lost 6 bases and the V segment lost 1 base, leaving 8 bases of the junction unmatched. This CDR3 is 17 amino acids long. The CDR3 protein is CASSLVSLAGGPDTQYF. CDR3 nucleotide sequence: TGTGCCAGCAGCTTAGTGTCGCTAGCGGGGGGGCCCGATACGCAGTATTTT. Looking up the rest from reference TRBV7-2 and TRBJ2-3 gives the full variable domain: GAGVSQSPSNKVTEKGKDVELRCDPISGHTALYWYRQSLGQGLEFLIYFQGNSAPDKSGLPSDRFSAERTGGSVSTLTIQRTQQEDSAVYLCASSLVSLAGGPDTQYFGPGTRLTVL.

The table lists this clone with a count of one. V gene TRBV29-1 combines with J gene TRBJ1-2; 10 positions match TRBD1. There are 13 residues in the CDR3. Germline V CDR1 and CDR2: SQVTM, ANQGSEA. V shed 3 bases, J shed 4 bases, and the junction held 2 bases outside the gene matches. The DNA for the CDR3 is TGCAGCGTTGAGGGACAGGGGATCTATGGCTACACCTTC. It yields the protein CSVEGQGIYGYTF.

The rearrangement links TRBV28 to TRBJ1-4; 12 positions agree with TRBD1. Germline V gene lookup returns CDR1 MDHEN and CDR2 SYDVKM. Trimming at V came to 5 bases and at J to 8 bases, leaving 9 bases not matched to a gene. The CDR3 length is 16 residues. CDR3 sequence (DNA): TGTGCCAGCAGTCGAGCCGGGACAGGGGGCTTAGAAAAACTGTTTTTT. This sequence encodes CASSRAGTGGLEKLFF.

V usage is TRBV19 and J usage is TRBJ1-1; D is perhaps TRBD1 (5 bases). Trimming cost V 7 bases and J 3 bases, with 15 bases left between them. Germline lookup yields CDR1 LNHDA and CDR2 SQIVND (reference sequence). The CDR3 runs 14 residues. CDR3 DNA sequence: TGTGCCAGTATCAAGAGCAGGGTTTACACTGAAGCTTTCTTT. It yields the protein CASIKSRVYTEAFF.

This clone was observed a single time. The genes are TRBV5-1 and TRBJ2-7; D possibly corresponds to TRBD1 (6 bases). Germline-derived CDR1 and CDR2 are SGHRS and YFSETQ. The CDR3 sequence is 14 residues long. Deletions cut 3 bases from V and 2 bases from J, with 12 bases between. For the CDR3, the DNA is TGCGCCAGCAGCTGGAACAGGGAAACCTACGAGCAGTACTTC. It codes for CASSWNRETYEQYF. Looking up the rest from reference TRBV5-1 and TRBJ2-7 gives the full variable domain: KAGVTQTPRYLIKTRGQQVTLSCSPISGHRSVSWYQQTPGQGLQFLFEYFSETQRNKGNFPGRFSGRQFSNSRSEMNVSTLELGDSALYLCASSWNRETYEQYFGPGTRLTVT.

Details on this clone: One end of the junction fails to match germline, which may point to a read error. The V and J genes are TRBV5-1 and TRBJ2-1; TRBD2 agrees at 8 bases. Germline CDR1 SGHRS, CDR2 YFSETQ. The length of the CDR3 is 15 residues. DNA of the CDR3: TGCGTCAGCAGCCCTAGCGGGCCAACCTACAATGAGCAGTTCTTC. This sequence encodes CVSSPSGPTYNEQFF.

This chain connects TRBV5-4 to TRBJ2-6, with TRBD2 as a possible D gene (6 bases). Germline V gene lookup returns CDR1 SGHNT and CDR2 YYREEE (reference sequence). Trimming cost V 7 bases and J 0 bases, with 20 bases left between them. There are 18 residues in the CDR3. CDR3 region: CASAMGAGFSSGANVLTF. As DNA, the CDR3 is TGTGCCAGCGCCATGGGAGCGGGTTTTAGCTCTGGGGCCAACGTCCTGACTTTC.

This clone was counted between two and nine times. V and J are TRBV9 and TRBJ2-1, with 9 bases matching TRBD2. Trimming took 6 bases from V and 10 from J; bases not matched to a gene: 14. The CDR3 loop spans 15 amino acids. The V gene's germline CDR1 is SGDLS and CDR2 YYNGEE. CDR3: CASTPSAGGQREQFF. CDR3 sequence (DNA): TGTGCCAGCACCCCCAGTGCGGGGGGGCAAAGGGAGCAGTTCTTC.

CDR3 sequence reads: CASSSGTGLGYF. The DNA for the CDR3 is TGTGCCAGCAGTTCCGGGACAGGTTTGGGGTACTTC. The chain has TRBV7-9 and TRBJ2-7; 8 nucleotides line up with TRBD1. The V gene end was trimmed by 6 bases and the J gene end by 12 bases; junction bases not matched to a gene: 10. Germline V gene lookup returns CDR1 SEHNR and CDR2 FQNEAQ (reference sequence). CDR3 length: 12 amino acids.

The chain joins TRBV2 to TRBJ1-1; 10 bases line up with TRBD1. There are 14 residues in the CDR3. The germline gives CDR1 SNHLY, CDR2 FYNNEI. The trim removed 5 bases at V and 3 bases at J, leaving 3 bases unmatched. In DNA, the CDR3 is TGTGCCAGCAGTAAGGACAGGGGGGACACTGAAGCTTTCTTT. This gives the protein CASSKDRGDTEAFF.

The rearrangement links TRBV13 to TRBJ1-2; 11 bases agree with TRBD1. This CDR3 region has 16 residues. In germline, CDR1 is PRHDT, CDR2 FYEKMQ (reference sequence). The ends lost 5 bases at V and 9 bases at J; junction bases unmatched: 14. The chain's CDR3 is CASSPNPGQGVGSYTF. In DNA, the CDR3 is TGTGCCAGCAGCCCCAACCCGGGACAGGGGGTGGGAAGCTACACCTTC. Full variable domain (outside the CDR3, taken from reference TRBV13 and TRBJ1-2): AAGVIQSPRHLIKEKRETATLKCYPIPRHDTVYWYQQGPGQDPQFLISFYEKMQSDKGSIPDRFSAQQFSDYHSELNMSSLELGDSALYFCASSPNPGQGVGSYTFGSGTRLTVV.

This clone was observed a few times. The rearrangement uses TRBV4-2 and TRBJ1-2; 8 bases agree with TRBD1. The CDR3 totals 13 residues. The V segment lost 1 base and the J segment 7 bases; nucleotides outside the gene matches: 2. Germline assignment: CDR1 LGHNA and CDR2 YNFKEQ. The CDR3 loop is CASSQGTGSGYTF. CDR3 DNA: TGTGCCAGCAGCCAAGGGACAGGGAGTGGCTACACCTTC.

V gene TRBV5-4 combines with J gene TRBJ1-1; possible D gene TRBD1, 5 bases. The CDR3 is made up of 15 amino acids. V lost 4 bases to trimming and J lost 1 base, with 14 bases between them. Looked up from germline, CDR1 is SGHNT and CDR2 is YYREEE (reference sequence). CDR3 DNA sequence: TGTGCCAGCAGCGCCAAGGGGTATAAGAACACTGAAGCTTTCTTT. Its protein product is CASSAKGYKNTEAFF.

The J gene is TRBJ2-1, the V gene TRBV7-7, with no clear D. The CDR3 is made up of 13 amino acids. The V gene's germline CDR1 is SSHAT and CDR2 FNYEAQ (reference sequence). The ends were cut back, 5 bases at V and 4 bases at J, with 9 bases in the middle. The CDR3 protein is CASSASEYNEQFF. The CDR3 nucleotides are TGTGCCAGCAGCGCGAGCGAGTACAATGAGCAGTTCTTC.